In this sample, the clone carrying this TCR beta chain turned up a few times. The data were obtained in a study of ipilimumab plus nivolumab after autologous stem cell transplantation. The germline V and J ends were trimmed by 8 bases and 6 bases, with 17 bases remaining between them. The CDR3 loop spans 13 amino acids. Germline CDR1 is LNHDA and CDR2 is SQIVND (reference sequence). TCRdb's copy holds only in-frame clones and misses some; the assay was immunoSEQ multiplex PCR. The sample lists around 21,000 clones; about four fifths were seen once. The sample in question was PBMCs, obtained in a trial of ipilimumab plus nivolumab as post-transplant consolidation. The V gene is TRBV19, the J gene TRBJ2-7, with D perhaps assigned TRBD1 or TRBD2 (5 bases each). This TCR was recovered from a male donor with diffuse large B-cell lymphoma. CDR3 bases: TGTGCCAGTGGGACGTCGCAGGGAGTCGAGCAGTACTTC. It yields the protein CASGTSQGVEQYF.